Below are 16 T cell receptor beta chains sequenced from a single sample in a study of cytomegalovirus exposure and HLA in healthy donors. The study ran its PCR with 60 Vbeta and 13 Jbeta primers. The method was immunoSEQ multiplex PCR; TCRdb's version includes in-frame clones alone and lacks a portion of them. The sample yields fewer than 200,000 clones, approximately 11% seen once. The sequencing input was PBMCs. These receptors all stem from a man in his fifties or sixties in good health and CMV-seropositive.

This clone was seen a handful of times. The rearrangement joins TRBV7-2 to TRBJ1-1; TRBD1 might be the D (5 bases). Germline V lookup: CDR1 SGHTA, CDR2 FQGNSA. The CDR3 covers 13 residues. V lost 3 bases, J lost 7 bases, and 12 bases lay in between. The CDR3 is CASSFQTAREAFF. CDR3 DNA sequence: TGTGCCAGCAGCTTCCAGACAGCCCGTGAAGCTTTCTTT.

This clone turned up a few times. The chain has TRBV5-4 and TRBJ1-1; D not certain. The CDR3 runs to 14 residues. Germline-derived CDR1 and CDR2 are SGHNT and YYREEE (reference sequence). Trimming stripped 1 base from V and 3 bases from J, with 10 bases between. Here the CDR3 reads CASSLRGGDTEAFF. CDR3 coding DNA: TGTGCCAGCAGCTTGCGGGGAGGCGACACTGAAGCTTTCTTT.

The CDR3 sequence: CASSLRSGSSYEQYF. The CDR3, as DNA: TGTGCCAGCAGCTTACGGAGCGGTTCTTCCTACGAGCAGTACTTC. V gene TRBV11-3 combines with J gene TRBJ2-7; tentative D call: TRBD2 (5 bases). The CDR3 runs to 15 residues. Trimming left V 2 bases short and J 1 base short, with 12 bases between. The V gene's germline CDR1 is SGHNT and CDR2 YENEEA.

This clone was counted a few times. The CDR3 is CSVADRGGRAFF. The CDR3 coding sequence is TGCAGCGTAGCGGACAGGGGCGGGAGAGCTTTCTTT. The V call is TRBV29-1, the J call TRBJ1-1; 9 bases map to TRBD1. This CDR3 region has 12 residues. Germline-derived CDR1 and CDR2 are SQVTM and ANQGSEA. The J segment lost 10 bases and the V segment lost 6 bases, leaving 9 bases of the junction unmatched.

This clone turned up a few times. The V and J genes are TRBV11-2 and TRBJ2-2, with 7 bases aligning to TRBD1. After removal of 0 bases from V and 0 bases from J, the junction contained 1 base not matched to a gene. This CDR3 has 16 amino acids. CDR1 is SGHAT, CDR2 FQNNGV, per germline. This chain's CDR3 is CASSLETGSNTGELFF. The CDR3 DNA follows: TGTGCCAGCAGCTTAGAGACAGGGTCGAACACCGGGGAGCTGTTTTTT.

The chain carries TRBV18 and TRBJ1-5, with D perhaps matching TRBD1 (5 bases). The V end was cut by 6 bases, the J end by 5 bases, with 17 bases between. This CDR3 has 15 amino acids. The germline V gene encodes CDR1 KGHSH and CDR2 LQKENI. The CDR3 sequence: CASSQGKSVDQPQHF. CDR3 DNA: TGTGCCAGCTCCCAGGGTAAGTCGGTGGATCAGCCCCAGCATTTT.

Here the CDR3 DNA reads TGCAGCGTCGACGGTGGACAGGGGGTCGGATATGAGCAGTTCTTC. This sequence encodes CSVDGGQGVGYEQFF. The chain employs TRBV29-1 and TRBJ2-1; 10 bases agree with TRBD1. With V trimmed by 6 bases and J by 8 bases, 13 bases remained unmatched. The CDR3 is 15 amino acids. Germline loops: CDR1 SQVTM, CDR2 ANQGSEA.

The chain couples TRBV19 to TRBJ1-1, with D perhaps TRBD1 (5 bases). Trimming removed 7 bases at V and 4 bases at J, with 13 bases between. The CDR3 has 13 residues. Germline V gives CDR1 LNHDA, CDR2 SQIVND (reference sequence). CDR3 region: CASTQGVVTEAFF. The DNA of the CDR3 is TGTGCCAGTACCCAAGGGGTCGTCACTGAAGCTTTCTTT.

This clone has just a few counts. The gene calls are TRBV7-2 and TRBJ2-5, with 7 positions matching TRBD1. Germline lookup yields CDR1 SGHTA and CDR2 FQGNSA. The CDR3 contains 14 residues. V trimming: 4 bases; J trimming: 5 bases; junction bases outside the gene matches: 7. CDR3 sequence: CASSSNRGSETQYF. CDR3 DNA sequence: TGTGCCAGCAGCTCGAACAGGGGAAGTGAGACCCAGTACTTC. The full variable domain, in which reference TRBV7-2 and TRBJ2-5 provide the parts outside the CDR3, is GAGVSQSPSNKVTEKGKDVELRCDPISGHTALYWYRQSLGQGLEFLIYFQGNSAPDKSGLPSDRFSAERTGGSVSTLTIQRTQQEDSAVYLCASSSNRGSETQYFGPGTRLLVL.

There are a few counts of this clone. This rearrangement joins TRBV7-2 to TRBJ2-3; TRBD2 agrees at 8 bases. In germline, CDR1 is SGHTA, CDR2 FQGNSA. The CDR3 loop spans 14 amino acids. V shed 5 bases and J 5 bases; nucleotides not matched to a gene: 6. The CDR3 DNA reads as TGTGCCAGCAGCGCCACTAGCGGCCTAGATACGCAGTATTTT. Amino acid sequence: CASSATSGLDTQYF.

The gene calls are TRBV10-1 and TRBJ1-3; possibly TRBD1 for D (6 bases). V gave up 7 bases and J gave up 6 bases, with 13 bases separating them. Per germline, CDR1 WNHNN and CDR2 SYGVQD (reference sequence). The CDR3 is made up of 13 amino acids. The CDR3 reads CASTDRSENTIYF. CDR3 nucleotides: TGCGCCAGCACTGACAGGTCCGAAAACACCATATATTTT.

The chain has TRBV7-9 and TRBJ2-4; D gene unclear. CDR1 SEHNR and CDR2 FQNEAQ come from the germline V gene (reference sequence). V was trimmed by 1 base and J by 1 base, leaving 8 bases between them. The CDR3 consists of 15 residues. The CDR3: CASSLDGWAKNIQYF. The CDR3 DNA reads as TGTGCCAGCAGCTTAGACGGGTGGGCCAAAAACATTCAGTACTTC.

This clone was seen more than once but under ten times. The V call is TRBV5-6, the J call TRBJ2-5, with a tentative D call TRBD2 (5 bases). The CDR3 consists of 14 residues. Germline CDR1 reads SGHDT; CDR2 reads YYEEEE. The ends were cut back, 6 bases at V and 1 base at J, with 13 bases in the middle. CDR3 residues: CASTRGLSQETQYF. The DNA for the CDR3 is TGTGCCAGCACCCGAGGGCTGTCCCAAGAGACCCAGTACTTC.

This clone came up a few times. The J gene is TRBJ1-2, the V gene TRBV4-1; D is ambiguous. The CDR3 length is 14 residues. The V end lost 4 bases, the J end lost 2 bases, and 11 bases lay between the germline ends. Germline assignment: CDR1 MGHRA and CDR2 YSYEKL. The CDR3 nucleotides read TGCGCCAGCAGCCCCCTATACCCCAACTATGGCTACACCTTC. Translating it yields CASSPLYPNYGYTF.

The chain joins TRBV14 to TRBJ2-1; TRBD1 agrees at 9 bases. CDR3 length: 17 amino acids. Germline loops: CDR1 SGHDN, CDR2 FVKESK. Trimming took 4 bases from V and 0 from J; bases not matched to a gene: 7. The CDR3 region is CASSRGTGHSSYNEQFF. In nucleotides, the CDR3 is TGTGCCAGCAGCCGAGGGACAGGGCATAGCTCCTACAATGAGCAGTTCTTC.

This clone was picked up a small number of times. This sequence joins TRBV7-3 and TRBJ1-5; D uncertain. Germline CDR1 SGHTA, CDR2 FQGTGA. The CDR3 extends over 13 amino acids. Trimming shortened V by 0 bases and J by 7 bases, and 7 bases separated the two germline ends. CDR3: CASSLTHGQPQHF. CDR3 nucleotides: TGTGCCAGCAGCTTAACACACGGGCAGCCCCAGCATTTT.